This T cell receptor (beta chain) was captured in a study of technical replicates of blood from several donors. The length of the CDR3 is 13 residues. J gave up 6 bases and V 8 bases, and 9 bases lay outside the gene matches. Germline CDR1 reads ENHRY; CDR2 reads SYGVKD. The repertoire was sequenced with immunoSEQ multiplex PCR; TCRdb's copy has only in-frame clones and lacks some. The data contain about 73,000 clones, more than 85% of them seen just once; the ten biggest clones take up roughly 4.5%. This TCR was sampled from a human donor in good health. Some clones in this sample may be carry-over from other donors' samples. Input material: PBMCs. The chain has TRBV10-3 and TRBJ2-7; 8 nucleotides line up with TRBD2. The CDR3 DNA reads TGTGCCATCCAGCGCACGGGAGGGGTCGAGCAGTACTTC. Residues: CAIQRTGGVEQYF.